Detailed here is one T cell receptor beta chain. This sample stems from a study of blood T cell repertoires in COVID-19. Study details: COVID-19 samples, acute and convalescent, were from the United States, Italy and Spain.

The CDR3 is made up of 11 amino acids. Trimming at V came to 8 bases and at J to 8 bases, leaving 3 bases not matched to a gene. Method: immunoSEQ multiplex PCR; TCRdb's copy keeps in-frame clones and lacks some. The sample includes approximately 150,000 clones, roughly 88% of them seen just once. This sequence originates from a man between 60 and 70 years old with active or convalescent COVID-19. The sequencing input was peripheral blood. This chain links TRBV12-3 or TRBV12-4 with TRBJ1-1; the match to TRBD1 covers 9 bases. The CDR3 DNA follows: TGTGCCAGCGGGGACAGGGTGGAAGCTTTCTTT. The encoded protein is CASGDRVEAFF.